This record concerns one T cell receptor beta chain sequence. The data were produced by immunoSEQ multiplex PCR, yet TCRdb's version contains in-frame clones alone and is incomplete. The sample records some 70,000 clones, 70% to 85% being singletons. This entry belongs to a study of early stage breast cancer tumors. This CDR3 region has 15 residues. V trimming: 6 bases; J trimming: 10 bases; junction bases outside the gene matches: 9. Germline lookup yields CDR1 MNHNS and CDR2 SASEGT. The genes are TRBV6-1 and TRBJ2-1, with 13 bases lining up with TRBD2. The sample consisted of blood. The receptor was derived from a person in their sixties or seventies with breast cancer. The CDR3 region is CASSPGLAGAEEQFF. The CDR3 bases are TGTGCCAGCAGCCCTGGACTAGCGGGAGCTGAAGAGCAGTTCTTC.